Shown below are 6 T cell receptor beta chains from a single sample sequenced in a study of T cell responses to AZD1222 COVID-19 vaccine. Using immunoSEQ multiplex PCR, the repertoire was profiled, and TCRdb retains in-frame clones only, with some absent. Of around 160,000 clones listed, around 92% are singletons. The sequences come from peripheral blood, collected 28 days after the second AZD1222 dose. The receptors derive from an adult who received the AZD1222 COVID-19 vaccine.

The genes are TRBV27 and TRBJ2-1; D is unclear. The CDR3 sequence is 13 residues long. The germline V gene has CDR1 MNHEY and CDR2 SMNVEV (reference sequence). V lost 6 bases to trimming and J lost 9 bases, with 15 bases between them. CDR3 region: CASRRENWGEQFF. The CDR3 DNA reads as TGTGCCAGCAGGCGCGAGAATTGGGGTGAGCAGTTCTTC.

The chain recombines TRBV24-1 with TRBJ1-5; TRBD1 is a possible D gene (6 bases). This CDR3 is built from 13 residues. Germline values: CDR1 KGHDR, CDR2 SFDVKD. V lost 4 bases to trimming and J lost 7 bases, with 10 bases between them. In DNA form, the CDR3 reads TGTGCCACCAGTGACAGGGGAGGACAGCCCCAGCATTTT. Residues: CATSDRGGQPQHF.

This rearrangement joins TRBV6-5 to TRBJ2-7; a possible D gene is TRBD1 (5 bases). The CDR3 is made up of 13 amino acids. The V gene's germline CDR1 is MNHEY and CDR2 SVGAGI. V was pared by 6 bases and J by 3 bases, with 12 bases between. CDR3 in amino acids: CASSSDKYYEQYF. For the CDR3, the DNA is TGTGCCAGCAGCTCGGACAAATACTACGAGCAGTACTTC.

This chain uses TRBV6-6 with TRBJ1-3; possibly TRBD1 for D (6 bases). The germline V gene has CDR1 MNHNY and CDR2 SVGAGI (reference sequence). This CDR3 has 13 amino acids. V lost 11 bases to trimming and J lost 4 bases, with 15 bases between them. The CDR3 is CASSTRGGNTIYF. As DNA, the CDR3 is TGTGCCTCCTCGACGAGGGGGGGAAACACCATATATTTT.

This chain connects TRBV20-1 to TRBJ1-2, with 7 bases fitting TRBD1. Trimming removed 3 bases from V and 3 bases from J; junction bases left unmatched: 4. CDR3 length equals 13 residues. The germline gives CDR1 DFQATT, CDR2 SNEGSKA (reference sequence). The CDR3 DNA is TGCAGTGCTAGTGAGGGGGCCGACTATGGCTACACCTTC. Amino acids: CSASEGADYGYTF.

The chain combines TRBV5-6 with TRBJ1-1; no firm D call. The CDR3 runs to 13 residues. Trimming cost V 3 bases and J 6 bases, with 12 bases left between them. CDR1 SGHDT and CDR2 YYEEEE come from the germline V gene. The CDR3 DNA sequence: TGTGCCAGCAGCTCGGCAGCCGGACCTGAAGCTTTCTTT. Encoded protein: CASSSAAGPEAFF.